Listed below are T cell receptor beta chains from one sample, sequenced in a study of cytomegalovirus exposure and HLA in healthy donors. Repertoires were generated with immunoSEQ multiplex PCR, while TCRdb's copy carries only in-frame clones and drops some. The table has about 170,000 clones, 77% seen once. Sequenced sample: PBMCs. The receptor set was obtained from a female donor in good health and CMV-seronegative. Each CDR3 is given without its conserved first and last residue. Fields, in order: V gene, D gene, CDR3 protein. D genes are given only for firm matches.

V: TRBV6-6
D: .
CDR3: ASSTGTSNTGELF

V: TRBV7-3
D: .
CDR3: ASSLRRGLAYEQY

V: TRBV10-3
D: .
CDR3: AIRGERVTDTQY

V: TRBV29-1
D: TRBD1
CDR3: SVAGTGGTKNIQY

V: TRBV4-3
D: .
CDR3: ASSREDRSYTEAF

V: TRBV29-1
D: .
CDR3: SARGSWGGAEAF

V: TRBV19
D: .
CDR3: ASSSLLKETQY

V: TRBV28
D: .
CDR3: ASRHRDQETQY

V: TRBV2
D: TRBD2
CDR3: ASNTGTTKNIQY

V: TRBV28
D: .
CDR3: ASSNSGTPIEGYT

V: TRBV9
D: .
CDR3: ASSGGRGLSTDTQY

V: TRBV29-1
D: .
CDR3: SVLDQETQY

V: TRBV6-1
D: .
CDR3: ASREATSTDTQY

V: TRBV5-1
D: TRBD1
CDR3: ASSPRQGAGEAF

V: TRBV9
D: .
CDR3: ASSVDVTDSNEKLF

V: TRBV9
D: TRBD2
CDR3: ASSISGNADTQY

V: TRBV7-2
D: TRBD2
CDR3: ASSPSASGSGEQY

V: TRBV6-1
D: .
CDR3: ASFEEGQYPYGYT

V: TRBV28
D: .
CDR3: ASSLFNEQY

V: TRBV10-1
D: .
CDR3: ASSDPRDTQY

V: TRBV5-6
D: TRBD1
CDR3: ASSLVGQGTQPQH

V: TRBV5-1
D: .
CDR3: ASTPGHSQETQY

V: TRBV9
D: TRBD1
CDR3: ASSTGQGREKLF

V: TRBV27
D: .
CDR3: ASSLSGGPAQH

V: TRBV11-2
D: TRBD1
CDR3: ASSSQGNPANEQF

V: TRBV28
D: .
CDR3: ASSLGRRVYGYT

V: TRBV6-1
D: .
CDR3: ASSDRGRITYEQY

V: TRBV6-4
D: TRBD1
CDR3: ASSDTDRAASNEQF

V: TRBV7-2
D: TRBD2
CDR3: ASNQLAGLTDTQY

V: TRBV7-6
D: TRBD2
CDR3: ASSFGRETQY

V: TRBV29-1
D: .
CDR3: SVEPGTEAF

V: TRBV6-5
D: .
CDR3: ASSYSSEKNYGYT

V: TRBV9
D: .
CDR3: ASSVEGAPSTGELF

V: TRBV5-4
D: .
CDR3: ASSLGRSSYEQY

V: TRBV29-1
D: .
CDR3: SVEGRNTEAF

V: TRBV2
D: TRBD2
CDR3: ASSVDWRGDNTQY

V: TRBV5-1
D: TRBD2
CDR3: ASSLELAGGADTQY

V: TRBV10-1
D: TRBD1
CDR3: ASSDKTGGADTEAF

V: TRBV28
D: TRBD1
CDR3: ASSLQPGQVLFSGANVLT

V: TRBV28
D: .
CDR3: ASSLHPIYGYT

V: TRBV18
D: TRBD1
CDR3: ASSTDRGRDRRRYGYT

V: TRBV27
D: .
CDR3: ASRRNRDNNSPLH

V: TRBV28
D: TRBD1
CDR3: ASSLFLQGGDEQY

V: TRBV7-9
D: TRBD1
CDR3: ASSPRDRGYGYT

V: TRBV5-6
D: TRBD1
CDR3: ASSLPGQETRGTLH

V: TRBV28
D: .
CDR3: ASSPLVSGGANVLT

V: TRBV6-4
D: .
CDR3: ASSANPGAEETQY

V: TRBV5-1
D: TRBD1
CDR3: ASSLGTGPNYGYT

V: TRBV5-1
D: TRBD1
CDR3: ASSLQGNYGYT

V: TRBV7-8
D: .
CDR3: ASSWGGSTEAF

V: TRBV2
D: TRBD1
CDR3: ASSYSGDRGDAGAF

V: TRBV6-1
D: TRBD2
CDR3: ASSATSGRGNEQF

V: TRBV19
D: TRBD1
CDR3: ASSIIGQGAPGANVLT

V: TRBV19
D: .
CDR3: ASSILQGTYNEQF

V: TRBV9
D: TRBD1
CDR3: ASSPGTGWGNTEAF